This entry lists 27 T cell receptor beta chains sequenced from one sample in a study of T cells in Graves' hyperthyroidism and ophthalmopathy. What was amplified from RNA transcripts were TCR beta CDR3 regions. HTBI primers were used for first-round RT-PCR of the TCR CDR3. MiXCR was run by TCRdb on the multiplex PCR reads, yielding one entry per CDR3 protein. The sample shows more than 550,000 distinct CDR3 sequences, about 45% of them seen only once. The specimen sequenced was peripheral blood or thyroid tissue (not recorded which). The receptors stem from an adult man with Graves' disease, either hyperthyroidism or ophthalmopathy (not recorded which).

In its sample, this clonotype was seen a few times. The chain has TRBV6-1 and TRBJ1-1, with 7 bases that match TRBD1. Unmatched junction bases numbered 11, after V lost 2 bases and J lost 5 bases. Germline CDR1 MNHNS, CDR2 SASEGT. The CDR3 sequence is 16 residues long. CDR3 loop: CASSEYRGKTETEAFF. For the CDR3, the DNA is TGTGCCAGCAGTGAATACAGGGGCAAAACAGAGACTGAAGCTTTCTTT.

This clonotype was observed once. At one end, the junction sequence differs from germline, possibly due to a read error. The chain links TRBV10-2 to TRBJ1-1, with 12 bases identical to TRBD1. CDR1 WSHSY and CDR2 SAAADI come from the germline V gene. This CDR3 has 16 residues. The CDR3 bases are TGCGTCAGCTCAGAGGGACAGGGGGCGCTTGCGACTGAAGCTTTCTTT. Translation: CVSSEGQGALATEAFF.

This clonotype was seen repeatedly, ten times or more. The CDR3 protein is CATSRDPTGMNTEAFF. CDR3 nucleotides: TGTGCCACCAGCAGAGATCCGACAGGGATGAACACTGAAGCTTTCTTT. The rearrangement uses TRBV15 and TRBJ1-1, with 7 nucleotides matching TRBD1. The V gene end was trimmed by 0 bases and the J gene end by 0 bases; junction bases not matched to a gene: 4. The length of the CDR3 is 16 residues. CDR1 and CDR2 from the germline V gene are LNHNV and YYDKDF (reference sequence).

The chain recombines TRBV10-3 with TRBJ2-2; possibly TRBD2 for D (5 bases). V lost 5 bases, J lost 3 bases, and 13 bases lay in between. CDR1 and CDR2 (germline): ENHRY, SYGVKD. This CDR3 is built from 15 residues. In DNA form, the CDR3 reads TGTGCCATCAGTAGGGATAAGGGAGACACCGGGGAGCTGTTTTTT. Its translation is CAISRDKGDTGELFF.

This clonotype has a count of ten or more. J is TRBJ1-6 and V is TRBV9; 7 bases are shared with TRBD1. Losses at the gene ends were 3 bases for V and 4 bases for J; bases not matched to a gene: 4. The CDR3 totals 15 residues. Germline V gene sequence: CDR1 SGDLS, CDR2 YYNGEE. CDR3: CASSEGTAYNSPLHF. The DNA for the CDR3 is TGTGCCAGCAGCGAGGGGACAGCTTATAATTCACCCCTCCACTTT.

Details on this clonotype: A much larger clone sits a single nucleotide away, making a read error possible. The chain employs TRBV29-1 and TRBJ1-1, with 10 positions matching TRBD1. CDR3 length equals 13 residues. V dropped 5 bases and J dropped 1; count of bases not matched to a gene: 1. Germline lookup yields CDR1 SQVTM and CDR2 ANQGSEA. The CDR3 here is CSVWTGGNTEAFF. The CDR3, as DNA: TGCAGCGTTTGGACAGGGGGGAACACTGAAGCTTTCTTT.

The chain has TRBV10-3 and TRBJ2-7; 13 positions agree with TRBD2. The junction had 5 bases not matched to a gene; V was cut back by 3 bases and J by 3 bases. From germline, CDR1 is ENHRY and CDR2 SYGVKD. The CDR3 has 16 amino acids. The DNA for the CDR3 is TGTGCCATCAGTGAAGGCGGGACTAGCGGGAACTACGAGCAGTACTTC. As protein: CAISEGGTSGNYEQYF.

Ten or more counts support this clonotype. The rearrangement uses TRBV7-6 and TRBJ1-4; 8 nucleotides match TRBD1. V trimming: 3 bases; J trimming: 8 bases; junction bases outside the gene matches: 2. Per germline, CDR1 SGHVS and CDR2 FNYEAQ. The length of the CDR3 is 13 residues. The DNA for the CDR3 is TGTGCCAGCAGCTTCCCAGGGGGCGAAAAACTGTTTTTT. Its translation is CASSFPGGEKLFF.

This rearrangement joins TRBV2 to TRBJ1-5; D gene uncertain. With 4 bases removed from V and 3 bases from J, the gap between germline ends came to 19 bases. Germline loops: CDR1 SNHLY, CDR2 FYNNEI. This CDR3 spans 17 amino acids. The CDR3 region is CASSGGMWQDPNQPQHF. CDR3 nucleotides: TGTGCCAGCAGTGGAGGAATGTGGCAGGACCCCAATCAGCCCCAGCATTTT.

The chain is built from TRBV7-8 and TRBJ1-6; TRBD1 matches 9 bases. Germline V gene sequence: CDR1 SGHVS, CDR2 FQNEAQ. Losses at the gene ends were 5 bases for V and 7 bases for J; bases not matched to a gene: 15. The CDR3 covers 18 residues. CDR3 coding DNA: TGTGCCAGCAGCCCATTATCTTGGACAGGGGCGCGAAATTCACCCCTCCACTTT. Its translation: CASSPLSWTGARNSPLHF.

Only a few counts were recorded for this clonotype. The V and J genes are TRBV6-5 and TRBJ2-7; the D is unclear. V lost 2 bases and J lost 5, with 10 bases in between. The CDR3 totals 13 residues. Germline lookup yields CDR1 MNHEY and CDR2 SVGAGI. In DNA, the CDR3 is TGTGCCAGCAGTTACCGCTATGATAACGAGCAGTACTTC. This codes for CASSYRYDNEQYF.

Details on this clonotype: The germline gene is not matched at one end of the junction; a read error may be the cause. The chain has TRBV7-2 and TRBJ1-3; TRBD1 matches at 10 bases. The germline gives CDR1 SGHTA, CDR2 FQGNSA. The CDR3 consists of 15 residues. The CDR3 DNA reads TGCGCCAGCAACCGTGACAGGGGGCTCAGAAACACCATATATTTT. This translates into CASNRDRGLRNTIYF.

A note on this clonotype: A much larger clone differs from this one at a single base, so this may be a read error. V and J are TRBV24-1 and TRBJ1-2, with D possibly being TRBD1 (5 bases). The CDR3 extends over 15 amino acids. CDR1 is KGHDR and CDR2 is SFDVKD in the germline V gene. CDR3 DNA: TGTGCCACCGGTGACCCCGGACAAGGGATATATGGCTACACCTTC. Translating gives CATGDPGQGIYGYTF.

The rearrangement uses TRBV14 and TRBJ1-2; D is unresolved. The CDR3 runs 13 residues. Germline V gene data show CDR1 as SGHDN and CDR2 as FVKESK. Trimming stripped 3 bases from V and 1 base from J, with 6 bases between. The CDR3: CASSQGYNYGYTF. The DNA for the CDR3 is TGTGCCAGCAGCCAGGGATATAACTATGGCTACACCTTC.

This clonotype was counted only a few times. The chain recombines TRBV12-3 or TRBV12-4 with TRBJ1-2; D might be TRBD1 (6 bases). CDR3 length: 13 amino acids. V lost 7 bases and J lost 8, with 17 bases in between. The CDR3 loop reads CASTMGGAGGYTF. The CDR3 DNA reads TGTGCCAGCACCATGGGGGGGGCGGGCGGCTACACCTTC.

On this clonotype: Its ends do not fully match the called genes, so a read error is possible. The rearrangement joins TRBV12-3 or TRBV12-4 to TRBJ1-1; 11 nucleotides match TRBD1. The CDR3 runs 16 residues. Here the CDR3 reads CAISFPGQGGNTEAFF. CDR3 bases: TGTGCCATCAGTTTTCCGGGACAGGGGGGGAACACTGAAGCTTTCTTT.

This clonotype occurred many times. This chain uses TRBV10-2 with TRBJ2-5; TRBD2 is a possible D gene (6 bases). Germline CDR1 and CDR2: WSHSY and SAAADI. CDR3 length: 12 residues. V lost 3 bases, J lost 9 bases, and 11 bases lay in between. This CDR3 is CASSDFWGAQYF. The CDR3 DNA is TGCGCCAGCAGTGATTTCTGGGGGGCCCAGTACTTC.

This clonotype was counted a few times. Since a much larger clone is just one base distant, this may be a read error. The V gene is TRBV5-6, the J gene TRBJ2-7; D is undetermined. Germline CDR1 reads SGHDT; CDR2 reads YYEEEE. This CDR3 has 16 amino acids. V lost 7 bases and J 0 bases, leaving 20 bases between the germline ends. CDR3 DNA sequence: TGTGCCAGCGGTGAACGGTACAGTACCGGCTCCTACGAGCAGTACTTC. Translation: CASGERYSTGSYEQYF.

The J gene is TRBJ1-1, the V gene TRBV19; D is uncertain. The CDR3 totals 15 residues. V gave up 7 bases and J gave up 3 bases, with 18 bases separating them. Germline values: CDR1 LNHDA, CDR2 SQIVND (reference sequence). This CDR3 is CASNEEAGRDTEAFF. Written as DNA, the CDR3 is TGTGCCAGTAACGAGGAGGCCGGGAGGGACACTGAAGCTTTCTTT. The full variable domain, with the rest looked up from reference TRBV19 and TRBJ1-1, is DGGITQSPKYLFRKEGQNVTLSCEQNLNHDAMYWYRQDPGQGLRLIYYSQIVNDFQKGDIAEGYSVSREKKESFPLTVTSAQKNPTAFYLCASNEEAGRDTEAFFGQGTRLTVV.

The CDR3 spells CATSTAGNTGELFF. CDR3 DNA: TGTGCCACCTCAACGGCGGGAAACACCGGGGAGCTGTTTTTT. The gene calls are TRBV10-3 and TRBJ2-2; maybe TRBD2 (6 bases). The CDR3 covers 14 residues. Germline assignment: CDR1 ENHRY and CDR2 SYGVKD. Trimming took off 10 bases at V and 2 bases at J, with 14 bases between the two ends.

The chain is built from TRBV5-1 and TRBJ1-4, with 8 positions matching TRBD1. The CDR3 extends over 15 amino acids. Per the germline V gene, CDR1 is SGHRS and CDR2 is YFSETQ. The ends lost 6 bases at V and 4 bases at J; junction bases unmatched: 8. This CDR3 reads CASTPDRADNEKLFF. The CDR3 DNA follows: TGCGCCAGCACGCCGGACAGGGCCGATAATGAAAAACTGTTTTTT. Drawing the rest from reference TRBV5-1 and TRBJ1-4, the complete variable domain is KAGVTQTPRYLIKTRGQQVTLSCSPISGHRSVSWYQQTPGQGLQFLFEYFSETQRNKGNFPGRFSGRQFSNSRSEMNVSTLELGDSALYLCASTPDRADNEKLFFGSGTQLSVL.

In its sample, this clonotype was seen once. The rearrangement links TRBV27 to TRBJ2-2; D is unclear. The CDR3 covers 14 residues. Looked up from germline, CDR1 is MNHEY and CDR2 is SMNVEV (reference sequence). The V end lost 1 base, the J end lost 10 bases, and 13 bases lay between the germline ends. CDR3 loop: CASSLYAASSELFF. The CDR3 DNA sequence: TGTGCCAGCAGTTTATATGCAGCGTCGTCGGAGCTGTTTTTT.

The V call is TRBV12-3 or TRBV12-4, the J call TRBJ2-7; weak D call: TRBD2 (6 bases). V lost 6 bases to trimming and J lost 0 bases, with 18 bases between them. The length of the CDR3 is 16 residues. The CDR3 loop reads CASSPIEAGSSYEQYF. The CDR3 DNA is TGTGCCAGCAGCCCAATCGAAGCGGGTAGCTCCTACGAGCAGTACTTC.

This clonotype was detected a few times. The chain combines TRBV20-1 with TRBJ1-3; 11 bases are shared with TRBD1. V lost 5 bases, J lost 0 bases, and 12 bases stayed unmatched. Looked up from germline, CDR1 is DFQATT and CDR2 is SNEGSKA (reference sequence). The CDR3 is 18 residues long. The CDR3 nucleotides read TGCAGTGCTGCTAAGCCCGGGACAGGGGGAATCTCTGGAAACACCATATATTTT. Residues: CSAAKPGTGGISGNTIYF.

This clonotype was seen ten or more times. This chain joins TRBV10-2 and TRBJ2-7; D is perhaps TRBD1 (7 bases). CDR3 length: 14 residues. Germline CDR1 reads WSHSY; CDR2 reads SAAADI. The germline V and J ends were trimmed by 2 bases and 3 bases, with 11 bases remaining between them. The CDR3 reads CASSEQGGFYEQYF. DNA of the CDR3: TGCGCCAGCAGTGAGCAGGGGGGATTCTACGAGCAGTACTTC.

Details on this clonotype: It may be a read error: a sequence one base away is much more abundant. The CDR3 does not end in the conserved phenylalanine or tryptophan, so this is likely a read error. This chain uses TRBV10-3 with TRBJ1-5, with D maybe TRBD1 (5 bases). V lost 3 bases, J lost 9 bases, and 15 bases lay in between. The CDR3 sequence is 14 residues long. Germline-derived CDR1 and CDR2 are ENHRY and SYGVKD. The CDR3 DNA reads as TGTGCCATCAGTGAATCAGGGACTGGGAGGCCCCAGCATCTT. Translation gives CAISESGTGRPQHL.

This clonotype has more than one count but fewer than ten. V is TRBV25-1 and J is TRBJ1-2, with D perhaps matching TRBD1 (5 bases). Germline V gene data show CDR1 as MGHDK and CDR2 as SYGVNS. The V gene lost 6 bases and the J gene lost 2 bases, with 16 bases spanning the gap. The CDR3 runs 15 residues. Written as DNA, the CDR3 is TGTGCCAGCAGAGATACTGACAGAGGGAACTATGGCTACACCTTC. Its translation: CASRDTDRGNYGYTF.